Sequencing of this T cell receptor (beta chain) was carried out in a study of blood T cell repertoires in COVID-19. Study details: Some COVID-19 samples were acute and others convalescent; all came from the United States, Italy and Spain. T cells, B-cell-depleted T cells, or PBMCs supplied cDNA or gDNA.

The V gene's germline CDR1 is SGDLS and CDR2 YYNGEE. The CDR3 covers 16 residues. The junction had 5 bases not matched to a gene; V was cut back by 4 bases and J by 0 bases. Original processing notes: Amplified reference gene primers provided the basis for estimating nucleated cell counts. The data were produced by immunoSEQ multiplex PCR, yet TCRdb's version contains in-frame clones alone and is incomplete. That table furnishes V, J and clone size, whereas the DNA furnished D and trimming. Of roughly 150,000 clones listed, more than 70% are singletons. The V call is TRBV9, the J call TRBJ2-1; 9 bases match TRBD2. This TCR came from a woman aged 70 to 79 who had recovered from COVID-19. Sequencing input: peripheral blood. The CDR3, as DNA: TGTGCCAGCAGCCCGCGGGGGGGCGGCTCCTACAATGAGCAGTTCTTC. Translated: CASSPRGGGSYNEQFF.